The 30 T cell receptor beta chains below all came from one sample that was sequenced in a study of cytomegalovirus exposure and HLA in healthy donors. The PCR made use of 60 Vbeta and 13 Jbeta primers. Here immunoSEQ multiplex PCR was the method, and the copy in TCRdb shows in-frame clones only, minus some. The table has roughly 200,000 clones, around 83% seen once. Sequenced material: PBMCs. These receptors were taken from a woman between 40 and 50 years old in good health and CMV-seronegative.

In this sample, this clone turned up a few times. The genes are TRBV19 and TRBJ2-5; no clear D gene. CDR1 is LNHDA and CDR2 is SQIVND in the germline V gene (reference sequence). Trimming took 7 bases from V and 4 from J, leaving 16 bases between them. This CDR3 has 14 residues. Here the CDR3 reads CASTLTARGETQYF. The CDR3 DNA sequence: TGTGCCAGTACATTAACGGCCAGAGGAGAGACCCAGTACTTC.

As to this clone: The same CDR3 arises from other DNA sequences in this sample as well. The chain combines TRBV7-9 with TRBJ1-5, with 7 positions matching TRBD1. V shed 0 bases and J 6 bases; nucleotides not matched to a gene: 2. CDR3 size: 14 residues. Germline V gene lookup returns CDR1 SEHNR and CDR2 FQNEAQ (reference sequence). The CDR3 DNA reads as TGTGCCAGCAGCTTAGCAGGGGGCGGTCAGCCCCAGCATTTT. This gives the protein CASSLAGGGQPQHF.

Here the CDR3 DNA reads TGTGCCAGCAGTCAGGGAACAGGGGATGGGGCCAATCAGCCCCAGCATTTT. It encodes CASSQGTGDGANQPQHF. The chain has TRBV28 and TRBJ1-5, with 7 bases matching TRBD1. Germline lookup yields CDR1 MDHEN and CDR2 SYDVKM. The CDR3 is 17 amino acids. Germline trimming cut 5 bases from V and 3 bases from J; bases unmatched to any gene: 13.

This chain uses TRBV11-2 with TRBJ2-7, with 7 bases lining up with TRBD2. Germline lookup yields CDR1 SGHAT and CDR2 FQNNGV. The trim removed 6 bases at V and 13 bases at J, leaving 18 bases unmatched. The length of the CDR3 is 14 residues. The CDR3 is CASSFEARRESPYF. CDR3 DNA: TGTGCCAGCAGTTTCGAAGCTCGGCGGGAGTCCCCCTACTTC.

In its sample, this clone was seen a few times. This chain connects TRBV6-5 to TRBJ2-2, with D possibly matching TRBD1 (6 bases). CDR3 length: 12 amino acids. Germline V lookup: CDR1 MNHEY, CDR2 SVGAGI. V gave up 6 bases and J gave up 17 bases, with 19 bases separating them. CDR3 DNA: TGTGCCAGCAGCACTACAGGGCGCGAACATTTTTTT. It codes for CASSTTGREHFF.

The gene calls are TRBV27 and TRBJ2-1; a possible D gene is TRBD2 (5 bases). The CDR3 sequence is 16 residues long. CDR1 MNHEY and CDR2 SMNVEV come from the germline V gene (reference sequence). V was pared by 6 bases and J by 0 bases, with 15 bases between. CDR3 DNA sequence: TGTGCCAGCAGCCTCACCGGAGGCCACTCCTACAATGAGCAGTTCTTC. Translated, it gives CASSLTGGHSYNEQFF.

This clone was picked up a small number of times. The rearrangement joins TRBV5-1 to TRBJ1-1; D gene unclear. This CDR3 is built from 13 residues. CDR1 is SGHRS and CDR2 is YFSETQ in the germline V gene. V lost 5 bases and J 3 bases, leaving 11 bases between the germline ends. This CDR3 is CASRFGEDTEAFF. CDR3 bases: TGCGCCAGCAGGTTCGGTGAGGACACTGAAGCTTTCTTT.

The chain recombines TRBV4-1 with TRBJ2-7; a weak D match, TRBD1 (6 bases). Germline values: CDR1 MGHRA, CDR2 YSYEKL. V lost 3 bases, J lost 2 bases, and 11 bases lay in between. The CDR3 loop spans 14 amino acids. CDR3 sequence: CASSQISGAYEQYF. CDR3 in DNA: TGCGCCAGCAGCCAGATATCAGGGGCCTACGAGCAGTACTTC.

The chain uses TRBV28 and TRBJ2-7, with 8 bases lining up with TRBD1. Trimming at V came to 8 bases and at J to 2 bases, leaving 5 bases not matched to a gene. The length of the CDR3 is 13 residues. The germline V gene has CDR1 MDHEN and CDR2 SYDVKM. CDR3 DNA sequence: TGTGCCAGCTGCTCGGGACAGGCCTACGAGCAGTACTTC. Translated, it gives CASCSGQAYEQYF. The full variable domain, in which reference TRBV28 and TRBJ2-7 provide the parts outside the CDR3, is DVKVTQSSRYLVKRTGEKVFLECVQDMDHENMFWYRQDPGLGLRLIYFSYDVKMKEKGDIPEGYSVSREKKERFSLILESASTNQTSMYLCASCSGQAYEQYFGPGTRLTVT.

The rearrangement uses TRBV27 and TRBJ1-1; no firm D call. Between the trimmed V and J ends, which lost 4 bases and 7 bases, there was a span of 10 bases. Germline CDR1 MNHEY, CDR2 SMNVEV (reference sequence). This CDR3 comprises 12 residues. CDR3: CASSSGRDEAFF. For the CDR3, the DNA is TGTGCCAGCAGTTCGGGAAGGGATGAAGCTTTCTTT.

The gene calls are TRBV19 and TRBJ2-5, with TRBD1 identical over 11 bases. The CDR3 has 15 residues. Germline V CDR1 and CDR2: LNHDA, SQIVND (reference sequence). V shed 3 bases, J shed 5 bases, and the junction held 5 bases outside the gene matches. CDR3 residues: CASSIQGDRGETQYF. In DNA form, the CDR3 reads TGTGCCAGTAGTATCCAAGGGGACAGGGGGGAGACCCAGTACTTC. Using reference TRBV19 and TRBJ2-5 for the parts outside the CDR3, the full variable domain is DGGITQSPKYLFRKEGQNVTLSCEQNLNHDAMYWYRQDPGQGLRLIYYSQIVNDFQKGDIAEGYSVSREKKESFPLTVTSAQKNPTAFYLCASSIQGDRGETQYFGPGTRLLVL.

V is TRBV27 and J is TRBJ2-2, with 10 bases identical to TRBD1. V dropped 6 bases and J dropped 3; count of bases not matched to a gene: 7. This CDR3 is 16 amino acids long. The germline V gene has CDR1 MNHEY and CDR2 SMNVEV (reference sequence). The CDR3 DNA reads as TGTGCCAGCAGAAAGCCGGGACAGGGGCACACCGGGGAGCTGTTTTTT. Encoded protein: CASRKPGQGHTGELFF.

The chain has TRBV18 and TRBJ1-1, with TRBD1 as a possible D gene (5 bases). V lost 1 base and J 4 bases, leaving 10 bases between the germline ends. CDR1 is KGHSH and CDR2 is LQKENI in the germline V gene. There are 14 residues in the CDR3. CDR3 in DNA: TGTGCCAGCTCACCACTAGGGGAGGGCACTGAAGCTTTCTTT. This translates into CASSPLGEGTEAFF.

J is TRBJ1-3 and V is TRBV25-1; perhaps TRBD1 as D (5 bases). Trimming cost V 7 bases and J 2 bases, with 12 bases left between them. CDR3 length: 14 residues. Germline V lookup: CDR1 MGHDK, CDR2 SYGVNS. CDR3 nucleotides: TGTGCCAGCACATCTACGGGGGCTGGAAACACCATATATTTT. It codes for CASTSTGAGNTIYF.

The rearrangement uses TRBV4-1 and TRBJ1-1; D gene ambiguous. The CDR3 has 15 residues. Germline CDR1 and CDR2: MGHRA and YSYEKL. Trimming took off 3 bases at V and 4 bases at J, with 15 bases between the two ends. CDR3 nucleotide sequence: TGCGCCAGCAGCCAGGCTACAGATATGGGCACTGAAGCTTTCTTT. As protein: CASSQATDMGTEAFF.

The genes are TRBV21-1 and TRBJ2-4; the D call in the table, TRBD2, was not verified against the DNA. TRBV21-1 is flagged as a pseudogene. The CDR3 has 18 residues. CDR3 sequence: CARARGGQNGAAKNIQYF. The CDR3 DNA sequence: TGTGCCAGGGCGCGGGGTGGTCAGAACGGCGCGGCCAAAAACATTCAGTACTTC.

This clone appeared once. This sequence joins TRBV27 and TRBJ1-2; D might be TRBD1 (5 bases). Per the germline V gene, CDR1 is MNHEY and CDR2 is SMNVEV (reference sequence). The V gene lost 0 bases and the J gene lost 8 bases, with 10 bases spanning the gap. This CDR3 has 13 amino acids. DNA for the CDR3: TGTGCCAGCAGTTTATCGATGGGGCGAGGCTACACCTTC. Translating it yields CASSLSMGRGYTF.

This clone was detected only a few times. This chain uses TRBV25-1 with TRBJ1-2; 7 bases match TRBD1. The CDR3 is 15 residues long. The germline V gene encodes CDR1 MGHDK and CDR2 SYGVNS. J gave up 5 bases and V 2 bases, and 8 bases lay outside the gene matches. CDR3 sequence reads: CASSERDLQGYGYTF. The CDR3 DNA is TGTGCCAGCAGTGAAAGGGACTTACAGGGGTATGGCTACACCTTC.

This clone was detected once. One end of the junction does not line up with germline, which may come from a read error. The genes are TRBV7-9 and TRBJ2-7, with 8 bases matching TRBD1. The CDR3 spans 14 residues. CDR1 SEHNR and CDR2 FQNEAQ come from the germline V gene (reference sequence). Here the CDR3 DNA reads TGTGCCAGCACCTTCAGAGGGACAGGTCGAACTAAGACCTTC. The encoded protein is CASTFRGTGRTKTF.

This sequence joins TRBV19 and TRBJ2-2; 8 bases match TRBD2. This CDR3 spans 17 amino acids. The V gene end was trimmed by 7 bases and the J gene end by 4 bases; junction bases not matched to a gene: 14. Germline CDR1 and CDR2: LNHDA and SQIVND (reference sequence). In DNA form, the CDR3 reads TGTGCCAGTAACAAAGCGGGAGTGGGTCTGGGCACCGGGGAGCTGTTTTTT. It encodes CASNKAGVGLGTGELFF.

V and J are TRBV5-1 and TRBJ2-7, with 13 bases fitting TRBD2. This CDR3 has 16 residues. The V gene's germline CDR1 is SGHRS and CDR2 YFSETQ. Trimming removed 0 bases from V and 2 bases from J; junction bases left unmatched: 2. For the CDR3, the DNA is TGCGCCAGCAGCTTGGTCGGACTAGCGGGGGCCTACGAGCAGTACTTC. Its protein product is CASSLVGLAGAYEQYF.

This chain connects TRBV29-1 to TRBJ1-1, with a tentative D call TRBD1 (6 bases). Germline V gives CDR1 SQVTM, CDR2 ANQGSEA. V shed 2 bases and J shed 6 bases, with 10 bases lying between them. CDR3 length: 12 residues. DNA for the CDR3: TGCAGCGTTGAACTGTCAGGGGCTGAAGCTTTCTTT. This gives the protein CSVELSGAEAFF.

This clone has more than one count but fewer than ten. The genes are TRBV27 and TRBJ1-1; possibly TRBD1 for D (5 bases). From germline, CDR1 is MNHEY and CDR2 SMNVEV (reference sequence). This CDR3 has 13 residues. V lost 5 bases and J 4 bases, leaving 11 bases between the germline ends. CDR3 nucleotides: TGTGCCAGCAGTCCGCTGGGGGGCACTGAAGCTTTCTTT. It is translated as CASSPLGGTEAFF.

As DNA, the CDR3 is TGTGCCAGCAGCTTAGGGGGAGGCAGCCCAAGGGAAAAACTGTTTTTT. This sequence encodes CASSLGGGSPREKLFF. This chain links TRBV7-9 with TRBJ1-4; unclear D gene. Germline V gene lookup returns CDR1 SEHNR and CDR2 FQNEAQ (reference sequence). The CDR3 totals 16 residues. V dropped 1 base and J dropped 8 bases, with 17 bases sitting between them. The full variable domain, with the rest looked up from reference TRBV7-9 and TRBJ1-4, is DTGVSQNPRHKITKRGQNVTFRCDPISEHNRLYWYRQTLGQGPEFLTYFQNEAQLEKSRLLSDRFSAERPKGSFSTLEIQRTEQGDSAMYLCASSLGGGSPREKLFFGSGTQLSVL.

The chain couples TRBV14 to TRBJ2-7, with TRBD2 matching 9 bases. Germline loops: CDR1 SGHDN, CDR2 FVKESK. V lost 8 bases, J lost 6 bases, and 11 bases stayed unmatched. The CDR3 extends over 14 amino acids. CDR3 coding DNA: TGTGCCAGCTCGAGGCGGGAGGGCCGCTCCGAGCAGTACTTC. Translated: CASSRREGRSEQYF.

This clone showed up just a few times. The chain joins TRBV2 to TRBJ1-4; 7 bases agree with TRBD1. The length of the CDR3 is 13 residues. The germline V gene encodes CDR1 SNHLY and CDR2 FYNNEI. Germline trimming cut 7 bases from V and 11 bases from J; bases unmatched to any gene: 10. For the CDR3, the DNA is TGTGCCAGCACTGAGGGACAGTCGGGGAAACTGTTTTTT. This sequence encodes CASTEGQSGKLFF.

The genes are TRBV19 and TRBJ2-7; D might be TRBD2 (5 bases). The CDR3 length is 16 residues. Per germline, CDR1 LNHDA and CDR2 SQIVND (reference sequence). The ends were cut back, 1 base at V and 6 bases at J, with 19 bases in the middle. CDR3 protein: CASSIGLAGRPGEQYF. The CDR3 nucleotides read TGTGCCAGTAGTATAGGTCTAGCAGGAAGACCAGGCGAGCAGTACTTC.

This rearrangement joins TRBV5-1 to TRBJ2-6; D remains unclear. The length of the CDR3 is 16 residues. CDR1 and CDR2 from the germline V gene are SGHRS and YFSETQ. Between the trimmed V and J ends, which lost 4 bases and 2 bases, there was a span of 13 bases. In DNA form, the CDR3 reads TGCGCCAGCAGCCTGGTCGGGTACCCTGGGGCCAACGTCCTGACTTTC. It encodes CASSLVGYPGANVLTF. The entire variable domain, with the rest obtained from reference TRBV5-1 and TRBJ2-6, is as follows: KAGVTQTPRYLIKTRGQQVTLSCSPISGHRSVSWYQQTPGQGLQFLFEYFSETQRNKGNFPGRFSGRQFSNSRSEMNVSTLELGDSALYLCASSLVGYPGANVLTFGAGSRLTVL.

CDR3 loop: CASRGQSNTGELFF. The CDR3 DNA sequence: TGTGCCAGCAGAGGACAGTCCAACACCGGGGAGCTGTTTTTT. The chain couples TRBV6-5 to TRBJ2-2; possible D gene TRBD1, 6 bases. The CDR3 runs 14 residues. The ends were cut back, 6 bases at V and 2 bases at J, with 10 bases in the middle. Germline V lookup: CDR1 MNHEY, CDR2 SVGAGI.

The gene calls are TRBV30 and TRBJ2-1; maybe TRBD1 (6 bases). CDR1 and CDR2 (germline): GTSNPN, SVGIG (reference sequence). This CDR3 has 14 amino acids. V was shortened by 1 base and J by 10 bases, with 17 bases between the two germline ends. The CDR3 sequence is CAWSEDAERGEQFF. The CDR3 DNA reads TGTGCCTGGAGTGAGGACGCAGAGAGGGGGGAGCAGTTCTTC.